These 11 T cell receptor beta chains originate from one sample sequenced in a study of T cells in Graves' hyperthyroidism and ophthalmopathy. Amplification yielded TCR beta CDR3 regions, with RNA transcripts as the source. First-round RT-PCR with HTBI primers amplified the TCR CDR3 region. Via MiXCR, TCRdb re-called the multiplex PCR reads, giving one row per CDR3 protein. The data contain fewer than 550,000 distinct CDR3 sequences, roughly a quarter of them singletons. The sequenced sample was blood. All receptors come from a woman between 25 and 40 years old with Graves' ophthalmopathy.

The chain recombines TRBV7-9 with TRBJ2-1, with 9 bases that match TRBD1. Trimming cost V 6 bases and J 5 bases; bases outside gene matches: 5. The CDR3 covers 14 residues. Germline V lookup: CDR1 SEHNR, CDR2 FQNEAQ (reference sequence). The CDR3 DNA follows: TGTGCCAGCAGGCCCGGGACAGGGAACAATGAGCAGTTCTTC. Translation gives CASRPGTGNNEQFF.

This clonotype was found many times. The rearrangement joins TRBV9 to TRBJ1-3; no clear D gene. Trimming took 3 bases from V and 6 from J, leaving 7 bases between them. The length of the CDR3 is 12 residues. The germline V gene has CDR1 SGDLS and CDR2 YYNGEE. This chain's CDR3 is CASSANLNTIYF. CDR3 nucleotides: TGTGCCAGCAGCGCCAACTTAAACACCATATATTTT.

As to this clonotype: A single base separates this from a much larger clone, so it may be a read error. The chain couples TRBV19 to TRBJ1-2; tentatively, D is TRBD1 (6 bases). The CDR3 loop spans 16 amino acids. The germline V gene has CDR1 LNHDA and CDR2 SQIVND (reference sequence). Between the trimmed V and J ends, which lost 7 bases and 2 bases, there was a span of 20 bases. The chain's CDR3 is CASTFQQGMTNYGYTF. For the CDR3, the DNA is TGTGCCAGTACCTTTCAACAGGGAATGACGAACTATGGCTACACCTTC.

This clonotype was observed many times. The chain couples TRBV6-1 to TRBJ2-7; 9 bases are a match to TRBD1. Trimming removed 4 bases from V and 1 base from J; junction bases left unmatched: 5. Germline V gives CDR1 MNHNS, CDR2 SASEGT. The CDR3 contains 15 residues. The CDR3 protein is CASSAPGQGSYEQYF. The CDR3 bases are TGTGCCAGCAGTGCTCCGGGACAGGGATCCTACGAGCAGTACTTC.

This clonotype was seen ten or more times. The J gene is TRBJ1-2, the V gene TRBV20-1; TRBD1 is a possible D gene (5 bases). V was cut by 0 bases and J by 4 bases, with 15 bases left in between. Looked up from germline, CDR1 is DFQATT and CDR2 is SNEGSKA (reference sequence). The CDR3 length is 15 residues. The CDR3 sequence: CSARDLGQRLYGYTF. The DNA for the CDR3 is TGCAGTGCTAGAGATCTCGGACAACGCCTCTATGGCTACACCTTC.

The table lists this clonotype with a few counts. The chain employs TRBV20-1 and TRBJ2-5; D could derive from TRBD1 or TRBD2 (5 bases each). Trimming stripped 6 bases from V and 4 bases from J, with 12 bases between. The CDR3 is made up of 12 amino acids. Germline assignment: CDR1 DFQATT and CDR2 SNEGSKA (reference sequence). CDR3 sequence reads: CSAGAWGETQYF. The DNA for the CDR3 is TGCAGTGCCGGGGCCTGGGGAGAGACCCAGTACTTC.

In this sample, this clonotype turned up many times. The V gene is TRBV6-1, the J gene TRBJ1-1, with D maybe TRBD1 (6 bases). The CDR3 totals 12 residues. V lost 6 bases and J 8 bases, leaving 13 bases between the germline ends. The germline V gene encodes CDR1 MNHNS and CDR2 SASEGT. The CDR3 loop reads CASRGTTGEAFF. The CDR3 DNA reads TGTGCCAGCAGAGGAACGACAGGAGAAGCTTTCTTT.

In this sample, this clonotype turned up many times. A much larger clonotype is one base distant, so this may be a read error. The chain recombines TRBV29-1 with TRBJ1-1, with D unclear. Germline V lookup: CDR1 SQVTM, CDR2 ANQGSEA. Trimming pared 4 bases from V and 3 bases from J, leaving 12 bases between. The CDR3 is 13 amino acids. The CDR3 is CSVGRPADTEAFF. DNA of the CDR3: TGCAGCGTTGGTCGTCCGGCGGACACTGAAGCTTTCTTT.

The J gene is TRBJ1-5, the V gene TRBV15; the D is unclear. Trimming removed 3 bases from V and 4 bases from J, with 7 bases in between. This CDR3 contains 13 residues. The V gene's germline CDR1 is LNHNV and CDR2 YYDKDF (reference sequence). The CDR3 sequence: CATSSGGNQPQHF. The CDR3 DNA sequence: TGTGCCACCAGCAGTGGAGGTAATCAGCCCCAGCATTTT.

The table lists this clonotype with many counts. The CDR3 DNA reads TGTGCCAGCAGTTCGTTGGGGTCAGATACGCAGTATTTT. It specifies CASSSLGSDTQYF. The V and J genes are TRBV6-2 or TRBV6-3 and TRBJ2-3; D gene unclear. Trimming left V 4 bases short and J 4 bases short, with 9 bases between. Per the germline V gene, CDR1 is MNHEY and CDR2 is SVGEGT. The CDR3 totals 13 residues.

This clonotype was seen many times. The gene calls are TRBV20-1 and TRBJ2-7; possible D gene TRBD1, 5 bases. CDR3 length: 15 residues. The V gene lost 0 bases and the J gene lost 2 bases, with 14 bases spanning the gap. Germline V gene lookup returns CDR1 DFQATT and CDR2 SNEGSKA (reference sequence). As DNA, the CDR3 is TGCAGTGCTAGAGATTTAAGGGGCCAAACCTACGAGCAGTACTTC. This codes for CSARDLRGQTYEQYF.